This T cell receptor (beta chain) was recorded in a study of shared T cell receptors in the human thymus. TCRdb's copy holds only in-frame clones and misses some; the assay was immunoSEQ multiplex PCR. The sample has more than 550,000 clones, around 87% seen once; the top ten hold roughly 0.0089%. The CDR3 totals 16 residues. Per the germline V gene, CDR1 is WSHSY and CDR2 is SAAADI. Trimming shortened V by 6 bases and J by 4 bases, and 20 bases separated the two germline ends. This same sample was also taken into another study, of human thymus T cells.

The clonotype originates from a boy younger than two with a congenital heart defect. The sequenced sample was thymocytes. This chain connects TRBV10-2 to TRBJ2-3, with D possibly being TRBD2 (6 bases). In nucleotides, the CDR3 is TGCGCCAGCAGGCCAATCCAAGGGGAGGCCGCAGATACGCAGTATTTT. This sequence encodes CASRPIQGEAADTQYF.